These T cell receptor beta chains were read from a single sample in a study of shared clonotypes between healthy human individuals. Using immunoSEQ multiplex PCR, the repertoire was profiled, and TCRdb retains in-frame clones only, with some absent. This table holds more than 900,000 clones, 78% found once. Sequencing input: memory CD4+ T cells from PBMCs. These receptor sequences come from a man between 18 and 35 years old in good health. Some clones in this sample may be carry-over from other donors' samples. CDR3s include the opening cysteine and the closing phenylalanine or tryptophan. A D gene is named only where the DNA matches it firmly. The size of a clone is reported for some rows only, either as once, few or many, or as a class for expanded clones.

clone_size,v_call,j_call,d_call,cdr3_nt,cdr3_aa
NA,TRBV19,TRBJ1-5,TRBD1,TGTGCCAGTAGCCGGGGGACAGTTAGCAATCAGCCCCAGCATTTT,CASSRGTVSNQPQHF
NA,TRBV9,TRBJ2-1,TRBD2,TGTGCCAGCAGCGCAGACTTAGCGGGAGGGAACAATGAGCAGTTCTTC,CASSADLAGGNNEQFF
NA,TRBV7-9,TRBJ1-2,NA,TGTGCCAGCAGCTTCCCTTGGGGCTACACCTTT,CASSFPWGYTF
NA,TRBV4-2,TRBJ2-7,NA,TGTGCCAGCAGCCAAGATACCCGGCCCAACTACGAGCAGTACTTC,CASSQDTRPNYEQYF
NA,TRBV6-1,TRBJ2-7,TRBD2,TGTGCCAGCAGTGAACGGGGACTAGTCCACGAGCAGTACTTC,CASSERGLVHEQYF
NA,TRBV4-2,TRBJ2-3,TRBD2,TGTGCCAGCAGCACTGGGACTAGCGGGGAGGATACGCAGTATTTT,CASSTGTSGEDTQYF
once,TRBV7-3,TRBJ2-1,TRBD2,TGTGCCAGCAGCCCACCGGGACGAGAGGGAGGGGAGCAGTTCTTC,CASSPPGREGGEQFF
NA,TRBV7-2,TRBJ1-1,TRBD1,TGTGCCAGCAGCTTAGAGGGGACAGCTCGGGCGGCTTTCTTT,CASSLEGTARAAFF
NA,TRBV28,TRBJ1-2,TRBD1,TGTGCCAGCAGTGCCGGGACAGGGGGTGCCTATGGCTACACCTTC,CASSAGTGGAYGYTF
NA,TRBV4-1,TRBJ1-3,NA,TGCGCCAGCAGCCCCCGACGGCCCTCTGGAAACACCATATATTTT,CASSPRRPSGNTIYF
NA,TRBV29-1,TRBJ1-1,NA,TGCAGCGTTGGAGCAGGGTGGGGGATGAACACTGAAGCTTTCTTT,CSVGAGWGMNTEAFF